This passage covers 30 T cell receptor beta chains from one sample sequenced in a study of T cell therapy after organ transplantation. Here immunoSEQ multiplex PCR was the method, and the copy in TCRdb shows in-frame clones only, minus some. The data contain approximately 52,000 clones, approximately 94% of them singletons. The antigens for these receptors are not known. The material sequenced was CD8+ T cells from blood, taken before autologous CMV-specific T cell therapy. Every receptor here comes from a human patient who had received a solid organ transplant and had CMV disease.

This chain connects TRBV27 to TRBJ1-2, with 8 bases fitting TRBD1. The CDR3 length is 15 residues. V shed 6 bases, J shed 2 bases, and the junction held 8 bases outside the gene matches. Per the germline V gene, CDR1 is MNHEY and CDR2 is SMNVEV (reference sequence). Here the CDR3 reads CASSWTGYDNYGYTF. In DNA, the CDR3 is TGTGCCAGCAGCTGGACAGGGTACGACAACTATGGCTACACCTTC.

The chain has TRBV18 and TRBJ1-6; TRBD1 matches at 10 bases. This CDR3 has 14 residues. Trimming took 9 bases from V and 7 from J; bases not matched to a gene: 6. CDR1 is KGHSH, CDR2 LQKENI, per germline. The CDR3 spells CARGTGEGNSPLHF. CDR3 nucleotide sequence: TGTGCCAGAGGGACAGGGGAAGGAAATTCACCCCTCCACTTT.

The chain combines TRBV14 with TRBJ1-1; 10 bases align to TRBD1. V was clipped by 0 bases and J by 1 base; unmatched bases: 11. Germline CDR1 is SGHDN and CDR2 is FVKESK. The CDR3 totals 19 residues. Here the CDR3 DNA reads TGTGCCAGCAGCCAAGATCCCGGGACAGGGGCCCCGAAGAACACTGAAGCTTTCTTT. This codes for CASSQDPGTGAPKNTEAFF.

The rearrangement joins TRBV27 to TRBJ2-1; a weak D match, TRBD1 (7 bases). The germline CDR1 and CDR2 sequences are MNHEY and SMNVEV (reference sequence). The ends were cut back, 1 base at V and 9 bases at J, with 19 bases in the middle. This CDR3 is 16 amino acids long. In nucleotides, the CDR3 is TGTGCCAGCAGTTTATGGGGGGCCCAAGGGGGCGGTGAGCAGTTCTTC. Amino acids: CASSLWGAQGGGEQFF.

The chain combines TRBV6-5 with TRBJ2-7, with TRBD2 matching 11 bases. CDR1 is MNHEY and CDR2 is SVGAGI in the germline V gene. The V and J ends lost 7 bases and 5 bases, in that order; junction bases with no gene match: 10. The CDR3 has 15 residues. The CDR3 DNA reads as TGTGCCAGCAAACAGATAGCGGGAGGGCCGCACGAGCAGTACTTC. Its protein is CASKQIAGGPHEQYF.

This chain links TRBV2 with TRBJ2-2; 7 bases map to TRBD1. V was pared by 8 bases and J by 0 bases, with 3 bases of the junction left unmatched. This CDR3 comprises 14 residues. Germline CDR1 SNHLY, CDR2 FYNNEI. The CDR3 bases are TGTGCCAGCGAGACAGGGACGAACACCGGGGAGCTGTTTTTT. Protein product: CASETGTNTGELFF.

The rearrangement links TRBV19 to TRBJ2-1; 13 nucleotides line up with TRBD2. The CDR3 loop spans 14 amino acids. Trimming removed 10 bases from V and 5 bases from J; junction bases left unmatched: 5. The germline CDR1 and CDR2 sequences are LNHDA and SQIVND (reference sequence). The CDR3 spells CATEGLAGNNEQFF. As DNA, the CDR3 is TGTGCCACCGAGGGACTAGCGGGAAACAATGAGCAGTTCTTC.

J is TRBJ1-2 and V is TRBV11-2, with TRBD1 as a possible D gene (5 bases). V gave up 5 bases and J gave up 4 bases, with 20 bases separating them. Germline V CDR1 and CDR2: SGHAT, FQNNGV. This CDR3 has 16 residues. The CDR3 is CASSLSEGQISYGYTF. DNA of the CDR3: TGTGCCAGCAGCCTCTCGGAGGGGCAGATCTCCTATGGCTACACCTTC.

The rearrangement joins TRBV27 to TRBJ2-1; D perhaps matches TRBD2 (5 bases). From germline, CDR1 is MNHEY and CDR2 SMNVEV (reference sequence). There are 14 residues in the CDR3. With 6 bases removed from V and 3 bases from J, the gap between germline ends came to 12 bases. As DNA, the CDR3 is TGTGCCAGCAGGCGGGCCGCACTCTACAATGAGCAGTTCTTC. This sequence encodes CASRRAALYNEQFF.

The CDR3: CASSVVGGRVPGANVLTF. CDR3 in DNA: TGTGCCAGCAGCGTAGTTGGGGGTAGGGTACCTGGGGCCAACGTCCTGACTTTC. This chain uses TRBV9 with TRBJ2-6; D might be TRBD1 or TRBD2, each matching 5 bases. The CDR3 loop spans 18 amino acids. The V end lost 0 bases, the J end lost 2 bases, and 15 bases lay between the germline ends. CDR1 SGDLS and CDR2 YYNGEE come from the germline V gene.

The chain carries TRBV6-5 and TRBJ1-4, with TRBD1 matching 10 bases. Germline assignment: CDR1 MNHEY and CDR2 SVGAGI. J gave up 7 bases and V 5 bases, and 7 bases lay outside the gene matches. CDR3 length: 15 amino acids. CDR3 in DNA: TGTGCCAGCAGTACGCGACAGGGGGCGTTTGAAAAACTGTTTTTT. Amino acid sequence: CASSTRQGAFEKLFF.

The CDR3 loop is CASRGQTYEQYF. The CDR3 nucleotides are TGTGCCAGTAGGGGACAGACCTACGAGCAGTACTTC. The chain combines TRBV19 with TRBJ2-7; TRBD1 aligns across 7 bases. Germline V gene sequence: CDR1 LNHDA, CDR2 SQIVND (reference sequence). The CDR3 length is 12 residues. After removal of 6 bases from V and 2 bases from J, the junction contained 1 base not matched to a gene.

The J gene is TRBJ1-4, the V gene TRBV5-5; D remains unclear. The CDR3 spans 14 residues. The ends were cut back, 0 bases at V and 3 bases at J, with 6 bases in the middle. The germline gives CDR1 SGHKS, CDR2 YYEKEE (reference sequence). The DNA of the CDR3 is TGTGCCAGCAGCTTGGGGAGGGCTAATGAAAAACTGTTTTTT. Translation: CASSLGRANEKLFF.

This chain connects TRBV11-2 to TRBJ2-3; D is unclear. This CDR3 region has 18 residues. Germline CDR1 SGHAT, CDR2 FQNNGV. The V end was cut by 0 bases, the J end by 2 bases, with 18 bases between. In nucleotides, the CDR3 is TGTGCCAGCAGCTTAGATGGTTTTCCCAGCAGCTTCACAGATACGCAGTATTTT. Amino acid sequence: CASSLDGFPSSFTDTQYF.

This chain links TRBV19 with TRBJ2-7, with a weak D call TRBD2 (6 bases). Trimming took off 1 base at V and 3 bases at J, with 10 bases between the two ends. Germline V CDR1 and CDR2: LNHDA, SQIVND (reference sequence). The CDR3 length is 14 residues. This CDR3 reads CASSIGGTVYEQYF. The CDR3 DNA follows: TGTGCCAGTAGTATAGGCGGGACTGTCTACGAGCAGTACTTC.

Sample share makes this clone medium-sized (0.01 to 0.1%). The gene calls are TRBV27 and TRBJ2-1, with 9 bases fitting TRBD2. Per germline, CDR1 MNHEY and CDR2 SMNVEV (reference sequence). The trim removed 11 bases at V and 5 bases at J, leaving 10 bases unmatched. CDR3 length: 14 amino acids. The CDR3 DNA follows: TGTGCCTGTCGGCGCGGGGGGGTCAACAATGAGCAGTTCTTC. Amino acids: CACRRGGVNNEQFF.

The chain recombines TRBV5-6 with TRBJ2-3, with TRBD2 matching over 9 bases. J gave up 3 bases and V 4 bases, and 6 bases lay outside the gene matches. The CDR3 contains 15 residues. Germline loops: CDR1 SGHDT, CDR2 YYEEEE. The CDR3 reads CASSLSGGMTDTQYF. The CDR3 DNA follows: TGTGCCAGCAGCCTCAGCGGGGGGATGACAGATACGCAGTATTTT.

This clone was counted once. The genes are TRBV11-2 and TRBJ2-5; D could derive from TRBD1 or TRBD2 (5 bases each). In germline, CDR1 is SGHAT, CDR2 FQNNGV. This CDR3 has 18 amino acids. V was trimmed by 4 bases and J by 3 bases, leaving 24 bases between them. The CDR3 loop is CASSSHPAAEGTKETQYF. The CDR3 DNA reads as TGTGCCAGCAGCTCCCACCCCGCGGCAGAGGGGACCAAAGAGACCCAGTACTTC.

The chain is built from TRBV15 and TRBJ2-3; 7 bases match TRBD2. Per germline, CDR1 LNHNV and CDR2 YYDKDF (reference sequence). This CDR3 is built from 15 residues. V lost 3 bases and J lost 0; bases outside the gene matches: 3. CDR3 sequence reads: CATSSLAASTDTQYF. DNA for the CDR3: TGTGCCACCAGCAGCCTAGCGGCTAGCACAGATACGCAGTATTTT.

The rearrangement joins TRBV27 to TRBJ2-3, with TRBD2 matching 8 bases. The J segment lost 4 bases and the V segment lost 3 bases, leaving 9 bases of the junction unmatched. The germline CDR1 and CDR2 sequences are MNHEY and SMNVEV (reference sequence). The CDR3 has 16 amino acids. The CDR3 region is CASSFTLGRGADTQYF. The CDR3 nucleotides are TGTGCCAGCAGTTTTACCCTCGGGAGGGGCGCAGATACGCAGTATTTT.

The chain uses TRBV19 and TRBJ1-2; no definite D call. V was pared by 0 bases and J by 4 bases, with 18 bases between. The CDR3 runs to 17 residues. Germline CDR1 reads LNHDA; CDR2 reads SQIVND (reference sequence). The CDR3 sequence: CASSIDLEEGASYGYTF. DNA for the CDR3: TGTGCCAGTAGTATAGATCTAGAGGAAGGAGCTTCCTATGGCTACACCTTC.

J is TRBJ2-7 and V is TRBV11-2, with 10 positions matching TRBD1. Trimming cost V 1 base and J 4 bases; bases outside gene matches: 1. The CDR3 runs 14 residues. Germline V gives CDR1 SGHAT, CDR2 FQNNGV. CDR3: CASSLGTGGYEQYF. DNA for the CDR3: TGTGCCAGCAGCTTAGGGACAGGGGGATACGAGCAGTACTTC.

The V call is TRBV7-2, the J call TRBJ2-7; 10 nucleotides match TRBD2. This CDR3 comprises 18 residues. With V trimmed by 5 bases and J by 5 bases, 18 bases remained unmatched. Germline V gene sequence: CDR1 SGHTA, CDR2 FQGNSA. CDR3 residues: CASSPHSQREGLLHEQYF. CDR3 sequence (DNA): TGTGCCAGCAGCCCCCATAGTCAGCGGGAGGGCCTCTTACACGAGCAGTACTTC.

This clone was counted only a few times. This sequence joins TRBV4-2 and TRBJ1-1, with 7 positions matching TRBD1. V was clipped by 2 bases and J by 4 bases; unmatched bases: 7. In germline, CDR1 is LGHNA, CDR2 YNFKEQ. The CDR3 consists of 15 residues. The DNA of the CDR3 is TGTGCCAGCAGCCAAAACAGGGGCGGGTTCACTGAAGCTTTCTTT. This translates into CASSQNRGGFTEAFF.

The chain employs TRBV13 and TRBJ2-5; 7 nucleotides line up with TRBD1. V dropped 6 bases and J dropped 5; count of bases not matched to a gene: 15. The CDR3 loop spans 16 amino acids. Germline V gene lookup returns CDR1 PRHDT and CDR2 FYEKMQ (reference sequence). This CDR3 is CASRLSTGVLGETQYF. DNA of the CDR3: TGTGCCAGCAGATTGTCAACAGGGGTCTTGGGCGAGACCCAGTACTTC.

The chain links TRBV29-1 to TRBJ1-1; perhaps TRBD1 as D (5 bases). V lost 0 bases to trimming and J lost 3 bases, with 14 bases between them. CDR1 is SQVTM, CDR2 ANQGSEA, per germline. The CDR3 loop spans 15 amino acids. CDR3 DNA sequence: TGCAGCGTTGAAGATAAGCAGGGCAGGTACACTGAAGCTTTCTTT. Its protein product is CSVEDKQGRYTEAFF.

The gene calls are TRBV5-1 and TRBJ1-3; TRBD1 is a possible D gene (5 bases). The CDR3 extends over 16 amino acids. Germline lookup yields CDR1 SGHRS and CDR2 YFSETQ. V was cut by 1 base and J by 2 bases, with 13 bases left in between. The DNA of the CDR3 is TGCGCCAGCAGCTTGACCCAGGGAGGAGCTGGAAACACCATATATTTT. Translated: CASSLTQGGAGNTIYF.

The J gene is TRBJ2-1, the V gene TRBV6-6, with D hard to call. CDR1 and CDR2 from the germline V gene are MNHNY and SVGAGI (reference sequence). V was pared by 2 bases and J by 4 bases, with 12 bases between. This CDR3 contains 15 residues. The CDR3 spells CASSYVQSFYNEQFF. Written as DNA, the CDR3 is TGTGCCAGCAGTTACGTGCAAAGTTTTTACAATGAGCAGTTCTTC.

V is TRBV27 and J is TRBJ1-2; no reliable D call. CDR3 length: 14 amino acids. Germline V gives CDR1 MNHEY, CDR2 SMNVEV (reference sequence). The V end was cut by 6 bases, the J end by 3 bases, with 14 bases between. The CDR3, as DNA: TGTGCCAGCAGACCGGGCCCTACGCACTATGGCTACACCTTC. Translation: CASRPGPTHYGYTF.

V is TRBV27 and J is TRBJ1-5; D is uncertain. CDR1 is MNHEY, CDR2 SMNVEV, per germline (reference sequence). V lost 8 bases to trimming and J lost 4 bases, with 9 bases between them. The CDR3 totals 12 residues. The CDR3 loop reads CASGLGNQPQHF. CDR3 in DNA: TGTGCCAGCGGACTCGGGAATCAGCCCCAGCATTTT.